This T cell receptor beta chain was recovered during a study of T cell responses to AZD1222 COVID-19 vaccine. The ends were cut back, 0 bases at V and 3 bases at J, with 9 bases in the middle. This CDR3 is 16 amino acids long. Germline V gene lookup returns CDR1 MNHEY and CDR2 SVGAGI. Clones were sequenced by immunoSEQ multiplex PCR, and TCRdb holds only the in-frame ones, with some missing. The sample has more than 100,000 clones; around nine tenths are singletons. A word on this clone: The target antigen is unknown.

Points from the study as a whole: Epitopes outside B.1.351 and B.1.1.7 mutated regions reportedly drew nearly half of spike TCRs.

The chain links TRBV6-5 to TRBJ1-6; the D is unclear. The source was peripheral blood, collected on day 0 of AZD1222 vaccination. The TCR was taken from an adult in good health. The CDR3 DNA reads TGTGCCAGCAGTTACTCTGTGGAGGGCTATAATTCACCCCTCCACTTT. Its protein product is CASSYSVEGYNSPLHF.